This TCR beta chain is from a study of shared clonotypes between healthy human individuals. The CDR3 spans 16 residues. V was shortened by 3 bases and J by 0 bases, with 13 bases between the two germline ends. Germline V gene sequence: CDR1 SGHAT, CDR2 FQNNGV. Generated by immunoSEQ multiplex PCR, the TCRdb table keeps only in-frame clones and is missing some. The data show 1,500,000 or so clones, with more than 95% seen just once and over 1% held by the top ten. This clone appeared a single time. The J gene is TRBJ2-3, the V gene TRBV11-2; possibly TRBD2 for D (6 bases). The TCR sequence derives from a man in his thirties or forties in good health. Sequencing was carried out using naive CD4+ T cells sorted from blood. The sample's subset: CD45RA+ positively selected. The CDR3 loop is CASSFFGRLSTDTQYF. The CDR3, as DNA: TGTGCCAGCAGCTTTTTTGGGAGGCTTAGCACAGATACGCAGTATTTT.